The 21 T cell receptor beta chains presented below share a single source sample, sequenced in a study of shared clonotypes between healthy human individuals. The assay was immunoSEQ multiplex PCR, and TCRdb's table has in-frame clones only and misses some. The repertoire includes about 670,000 clones, about two thirds of them detected once, and under 2% sits in the top ten. Sequencing used memory CD4+ T cells sorted from blood. Subset described: CD45RA-negative fraction. These receptors originate from a woman younger than 45 in good health.

This sequence joins TRBV5-1 and TRBJ2-7; perhaps TRBD2 as D (5 bases). Germline CDR1 SGHRS, CDR2 YFSETQ. With 1 base removed from V and 2 bases from J, the gap between germline ends came to 13 bases. This CDR3 is 15 amino acids long. The CDR3, as DNA: TGCGCCAGCAGCTTGTCATTAGCGAATACCTACGAGCAGTACTTC. Translation: CASSLSLANTYEQYF.

This chain uses TRBV29-1 with TRBJ2-5; 10 nucleotides line up with TRBD2. Losses at the gene ends were 7 bases for V and 6 bases for J; bases not matched to a gene: 8. The CDR3 sequence is 13 residues long. Germline CDR1 reads SQVTM; CDR2 reads ANQGSEA. CDR3 bases: TGCAGCGCCCGAGCGGGAGGGCCTCAGACCCAGTACTTC. The encoded protein is CSARAGGPQTQYF.

The genes are TRBV28 and TRBJ2-7; a weak D match, TRBD1 (6 bases). The CDR3 covers 16 residues. Germline V gene sequence: CDR1 MDHEN, CDR2 SYDVKM. The ends were cut back, 3 bases at V and 2 bases at J, with 17 bases in the middle. This chain's CDR3 is CASSFEGHPGAYEQYF. In DNA, the CDR3 is TGTGCCAGCAGTTTCGAGGGACACCCAGGGGCCTACGAGCAGTACTTC.

In its sample, this clone was seen once. V usage is TRBV18 and J usage is TRBJ1-3, with D unclear. With 8 bases removed from V and 4 bases from J, the gap between germline ends came to 12 bases. From germline, CDR1 is KGHSH and CDR2 LQKENI. This CDR3 has 13 residues. The CDR3: CASRPGLGNTIYF. CDR3 sequence (DNA): TGTGCCAGCAGGCCGGGTCTAGGAAACACCATATATTTT. The entire variable domain, with the rest obtained from reference TRBV18 and TRBJ1-3, is as follows: NAGVMQNPRHLVRRRGQEARLRCSPMKGHSHVYWYRQLPEEGLKFMVYLQKENIIDESGMPKERFSAEFPKEGPSILRIQQVVRGDSAAYFCASRPGLGNTIYFGEGSWLTVV.

With regard to this clone: This CDR3 is also generated by other DNA sequences in the sample. V is TRBV5-1 and J is TRBJ2-1; weak D call: TRBD2 (5 bases). CDR1 is SGHRS, CDR2 YFSETQ, per germline. V was trimmed by 4 bases and J by 0 bases, leaving 8 bases between them. The CDR3 is 14 amino acids. The CDR3 DNA reads TGCGCCAGCAGCCTGGGGAGCTCCTACAATGAGCAGTTCTTC. It yields the protein CASSLGSSYNEQFF. Together with reference TRBV5-1 and TRBJ2-1, the CDR3 gives the full variable domain: KAGVTQTPRYLIKTRGQQVTLSCSPISGHRSVSWYQQTPGQGLQFLFEYFSETQRNKGNFPGRFSGRQFSNSRSEMNVSTLELGDSALYLCASSLGSSYNEQFFGPGTRLTVL.

This chain uses TRBV28 with TRBJ2-7; the match to TRBD1 covers 7 bases. V lost 4 bases and J lost 7; bases outside the gene matches: 16. Germline CDR1 reads MDHEN; CDR2 reads SYDVKM. This CDR3 has 16 amino acids. Here the CDR3 reads CASSSRTRTGGLEQYF. In DNA, the CDR3 is TGTGCCAGCAGTTCCCGAACCAGGACAGGTGGCTTGGAGCAGTACTTC. Supplemented by reference TRBV28 and TRBJ2-7, the full variable domain reads DVKVTQSSRYLVKRTGEKVFLECVQDMDHENMFWYRQDPGLGLRLIYFSYDVKMKEKGDIPEGYSVSREKKERFSLILESASTNQTSMYLCASSSRTRTGGLEQYFGPGTRLTVT.

Worth noting for this clone: Other nucleotide sequences from this sample produce the same CDR3. The rearrangement joins TRBV29-1 to TRBJ2-5, with 7 bases identical to TRBD1. The germline CDR1 and CDR2 sequences are SQVTM and ANQGSEA. The length of the CDR3 is 12 residues. The junction had 2 bases not matched to a gene; V was cut back by 6 bases and J by 1 base. The DNA of the CDR3 is TGCAGCGTGCGACAGGGCCAAGAGACCCAGTACTTC. It encodes CSVRQGQETQYF.

The chain carries TRBV28 and TRBJ1-1, with 11 bases aligning to TRBD1. This CDR3 has 15 amino acids. The trim removed 5 bases at V and 5 bases at J, leaving 7 bases unmatched. CDR1 MDHEN and CDR2 SYDVKM come from the germline V gene. As DNA, the CDR3 is TGTGCCAGCAGTGCGACCGGGACAGGGGGAACTGAAGCTTTCTTT. It translates to CASSATGTGGTEAFF.

The chain has TRBV5-4 and TRBJ1-2; 8 bases map to TRBD1. The CDR3 runs to 13 residues. Germline-derived CDR1 and CDR2 are SGHNT and YYREEE (reference sequence). Trimming took 3 bases from V and 5 from J; bases not matched to a gene: 3. The CDR3 DNA reads TGTGCCAGCAGCTGGACAGGGACTTATGGCTACACCTTC. Translation: CASSWTGTYGYTF.

The chain is built from TRBV19 and TRBJ1-5; 11 bases line up with TRBD1. Germline V gene data show CDR1 as LNHDA and CDR2 as SQIVND (reference sequence). The CDR3 runs 14 residues. The ends lost 6 bases at V and 6 bases at J; junction bases unmatched: 4. The CDR3 here is CASSGQGAGQPQHF. CDR3 sequence (DNA): TGTGCCAGTAGCGGACAGGGGGCCGGTCAGCCCCAGCATTTT.

There are a few counts of this clone. The chain carries TRBV4-1 and TRBJ2-7; D may be TRBD1 or TRBD2 (5 bases each). This CDR3 region has 16 residues. The V gene's germline CDR1 is MGHRA and CDR2 YSYEKL. Trimming pared 4 bases from V and 4 bases from J, leaving 20 bases between. As DNA, the CDR3 is TGCGCCAGCAGCCGGGGAGAGGGGCCCGCAGGTTACGAGCAGTACTTC. As protein: CASSRGEGPAGYEQYF.

This chain joins TRBV18 and TRBJ2-7; a weak D match, TRBD2 (5 bases). V was clipped by 2 bases and J by 0 bases, with 11 bases between them. This CDR3 spans 15 amino acids. The V gene's germline CDR1 is KGHSH and CDR2 LQKENI. CDR3: CASSPAGYPSYEQYF. CDR3 nucleotide sequence: TGTGCCAGCTCACCAGCGGGTTACCCCTCCTACGAGCAGTACTTC.

This clone was picked up a small number of times. The chain is built from TRBV7-9 and TRBJ1-4; 9 bases align to TRBD1. The germline CDR1 and CDR2 sequences are SEHNR and FQNEAQ (reference sequence). CDR3 size: 18 residues. V was clipped by 4 bases and J by 2 bases; unmatched bases: 11. CDR3 coding DNA: TGTGCCAGCAGCTCTCGGACAGGGGAAGAGGGGACTAATGAAAAACTGTTTTTT. Protein product: CASSSRTGEEGTNEKLFF.

In this sample, this clone turned up many times. The sample carries other DNA sequences with the same CDR3. V gene TRBV11-2 combines with J gene TRBJ1-2, with D uncertain. CDR1 and CDR2 from the germline V gene are SGHAT and FQNNGV. The CDR3 loop spans 12 amino acids. Trimming left V 3 bases short and J 5 bases short, with 7 bases between. DNA of the CDR3: TGTGCCAGCAGCTTGCGGGGATATGGCTACACCTTC. It is translated as CASSLRGYGYTF.

This sequence joins TRBV9 and TRBJ2-7, with D possibly TRBD2 on 6 matching bases. Germline loops: CDR1 SGDLS, CDR2 YYNGEE. The CDR3 loop spans 13 amino acids. V was shortened by 4 bases and J by 6 bases, with 14 bases between the two germline ends. CDR3 protein: CASSRLDKGEQYF. CDR3 nucleotides: TGTGCCAGCAGCAGACTAGATAAGGGCGAGCAGTACTTC.

This rearrangement joins TRBV4-1 to TRBJ1-2; unclear D gene. V lost 1 base, J lost 8 bases, and 11 bases lay in between. The germline V gene encodes CDR1 MGHRA and CDR2 YSYEKL. The CDR3 is made up of 13 amino acids. The CDR3 region is CASSQAGSIGYTF. In nucleotides, the CDR3 is TGCGCCAGCAGCCAAGCCGGTTCCATCGGCTACACCTTC.

The rearrangement uses TRBV28 and TRBJ2-7, with D tentatively TRBD2 (7 bases). Germline CDR1 reads MDHEN; CDR2 reads SYDVKM. CDR3 length: 16 amino acids. V shed 5 bases and J shed 6 bases, with 23 bases lying between them. The CDR3 DNA is TGTGCCAGCAGTCCCCCTGAAGGGGGAGGGCCACGCGAGCAGTACTTC. This gives the protein CASSPPEGGGPREQYF.

This clone appeared once. The chain combines TRBV4-2 with TRBJ2-2, with 9 bases fitting TRBD1. The CDR3 consists of 16 residues. CDR1 LGHNA and CDR2 YNFKEQ come from the germline V gene. V was clipped by 0 bases and J by 5 bases; unmatched bases: 4. The CDR3 loop reads CASSQDWDRETGELFF. The CDR3 coding sequence is TGTGCCAGCAGCCAAGATTGGGACAGGGAAACCGGGGAGCTGTTTTTT.

The J gene is TRBJ2-2, the V gene TRBV7-8, with TRBD2 identical over 8 bases. With 7 bases clipped from V and 7 bases from J, the junction kept 11 bases outside the gene matches. The CDR3 loop spans 15 amino acids. Germline loops: CDR1 SGHVS, CDR2 FQNEAQ. The CDR3 nucleotides are TGTGCCAGCAAAACTAAGCGGGAGAATCTCGGGGAGCTGTTTTTT. Encoded protein: CASKTKRENLGELFF.

This clone was recorded a few times. The chain couples TRBV19 to TRBJ2-4; TRBD1 matches 7 bases. The CDR3 length is 13 residues. CDR1 LNHDA and CDR2 SQIVND come from the germline V gene (reference sequence). J gave up 7 bases and V 10 bases, and 10 bases lay outside the gene matches. The CDR3 is CATLPRDSNIQYF. CDR3 DNA: TGTGCCACCCTACCCCGGGACAGTAACATTCAGTACTTC. Using reference TRBV19 and TRBJ2-4 for the parts outside the CDR3, the full variable domain is DGGITQSPKYLFRKEGQNVTLSCEQNLNHDAMYWYRQDPGQGLRLIYYSQIVNDFQKGDIAEGYSVSREKKESFPLTVTSAQKNPTAFYLCATLPRDSNIQYFGAGTRLSVL.

The rearrangement uses TRBV13 and TRBJ2-1; 11 nucleotides align to TRBD2. CDR1 and CDR2 from the germline V gene are PRHDT and FYEKMQ (reference sequence). After removal of 5 bases from V and 6 bases from J, the junction contained 6 bases not matched to a gene. CDR3 size: 15 residues. The CDR3 is CASSIAGGPANEQFF. Here the CDR3 DNA reads TGTGCCAGCAGCATAGCGGGAGGGCCAGCCAATGAGCAGTTCTTC.